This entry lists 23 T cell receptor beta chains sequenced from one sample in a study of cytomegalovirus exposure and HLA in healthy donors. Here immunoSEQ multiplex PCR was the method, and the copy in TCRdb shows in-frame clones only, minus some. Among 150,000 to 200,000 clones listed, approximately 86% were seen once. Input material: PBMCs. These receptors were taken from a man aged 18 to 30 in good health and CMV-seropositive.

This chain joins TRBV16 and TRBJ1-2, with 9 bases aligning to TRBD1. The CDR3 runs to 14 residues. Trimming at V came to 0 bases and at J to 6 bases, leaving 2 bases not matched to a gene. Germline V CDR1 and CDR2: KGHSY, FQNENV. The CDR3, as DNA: TGTGCCAGCAGCCAATCTTGGACAGGGGATGGCTACACCTTC. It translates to CASSQSWTGDGYTF. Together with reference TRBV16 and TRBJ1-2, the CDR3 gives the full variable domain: GEEVAQTPKHLVRGEGQKAKLYCAPIKGHSYVFWYQQVLKNEFKFLISFQNENVFDETGMPKERFSAKCLPNSPCSLEIQATKLEDSAVYFCASSQSWTGDGYTFGSGTRLTVV.

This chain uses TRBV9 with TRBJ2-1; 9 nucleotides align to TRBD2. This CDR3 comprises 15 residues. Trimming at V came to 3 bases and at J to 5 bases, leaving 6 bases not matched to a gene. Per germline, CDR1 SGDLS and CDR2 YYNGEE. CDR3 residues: CASSDAGTSHNEQFF. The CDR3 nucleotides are TGTGCCAGCAGCGACGCCGGGACTAGCCACAATGAGCAGTTCTTC.

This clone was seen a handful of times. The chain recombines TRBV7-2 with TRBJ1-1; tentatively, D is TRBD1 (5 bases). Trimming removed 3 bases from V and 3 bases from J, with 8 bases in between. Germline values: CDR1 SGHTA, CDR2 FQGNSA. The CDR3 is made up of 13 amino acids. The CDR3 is CASSLSRDTEAFF. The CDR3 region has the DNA TGTGCCAGCAGCTTGTCCAGGGACACTGAAGCTTTCTTT. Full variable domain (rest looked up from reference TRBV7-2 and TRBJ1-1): GAGVSQSPSNKVTEKGKDVELRCDPISGHTALYWYRQSLGQGLEFLIYFQGNSAPDKSGLPSDRFSAERTGGSVSTLTIQRTQQEDSAVYLCASSLSRDTEAFFGQGTRLTVV.

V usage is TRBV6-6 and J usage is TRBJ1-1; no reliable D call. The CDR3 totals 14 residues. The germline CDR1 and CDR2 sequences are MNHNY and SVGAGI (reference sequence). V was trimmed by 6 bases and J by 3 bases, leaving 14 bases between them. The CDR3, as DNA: TGTGCCAGCAGCTTTCCGGAGAGCCACACTGAAGCTTTCTTT. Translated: CASSFPESHTEAFF.

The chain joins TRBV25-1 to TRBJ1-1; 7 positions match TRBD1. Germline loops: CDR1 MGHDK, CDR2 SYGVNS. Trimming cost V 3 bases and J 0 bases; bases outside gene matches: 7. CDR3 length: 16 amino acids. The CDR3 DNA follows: TGTGCCAGCAGTGACCGACAGGGCCCCATGAACACTGAAGCTTTCTTT. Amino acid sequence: CASSDRQGPMNTEAFF.

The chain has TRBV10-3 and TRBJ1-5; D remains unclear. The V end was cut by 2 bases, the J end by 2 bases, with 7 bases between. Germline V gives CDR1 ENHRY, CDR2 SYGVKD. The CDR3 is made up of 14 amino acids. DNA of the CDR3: TGTGCCATCAGTGAGGGGCAGGGCAATCAGCCCCAGCATTTT. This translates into CAISEGQGNQPQHF.

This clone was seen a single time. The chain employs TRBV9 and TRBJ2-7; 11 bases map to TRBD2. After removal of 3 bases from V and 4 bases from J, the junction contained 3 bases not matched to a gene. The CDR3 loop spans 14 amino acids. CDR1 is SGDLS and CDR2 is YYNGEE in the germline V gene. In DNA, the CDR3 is TGTGCCAGCAGCGGTAGCGGGGGGGGGTACGAGCAGTACTTC. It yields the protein CASSGSGGGYEQYF.

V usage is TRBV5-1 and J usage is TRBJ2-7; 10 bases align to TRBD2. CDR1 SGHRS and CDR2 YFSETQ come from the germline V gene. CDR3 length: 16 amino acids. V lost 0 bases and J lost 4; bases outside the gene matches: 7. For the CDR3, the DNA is TGCGCCAGCAGCTTGGGAACGTCTAGCGGGAGTTACGAGCAGTACTTC. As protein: CASSLGTSSGSYEQYF.

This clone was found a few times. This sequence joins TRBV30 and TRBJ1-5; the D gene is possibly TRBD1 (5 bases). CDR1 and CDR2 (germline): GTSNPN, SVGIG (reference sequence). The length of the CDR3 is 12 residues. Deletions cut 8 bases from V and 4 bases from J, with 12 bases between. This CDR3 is CAARRGNQPQHF. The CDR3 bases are TGTGCCGCTCGTCGGGGGAATCAGCCCCAGCATTTT.

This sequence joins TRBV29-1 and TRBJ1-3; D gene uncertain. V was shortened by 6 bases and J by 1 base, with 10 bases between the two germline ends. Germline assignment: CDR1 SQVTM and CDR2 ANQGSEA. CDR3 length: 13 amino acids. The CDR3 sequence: CSVDTGSGNTIYF. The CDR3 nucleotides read TGCAGCGTCGATACGGGATCTGGAAACACCATATATTTT.

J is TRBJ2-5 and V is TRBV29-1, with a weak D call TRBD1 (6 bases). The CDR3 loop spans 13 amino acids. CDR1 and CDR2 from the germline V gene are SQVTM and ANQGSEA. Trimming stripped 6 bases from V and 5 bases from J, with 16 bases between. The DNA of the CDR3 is TGCAGCGTCACACAGGGCCCGACGGAGACCCAGTACTTC. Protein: CSVTQGPTETQYF.

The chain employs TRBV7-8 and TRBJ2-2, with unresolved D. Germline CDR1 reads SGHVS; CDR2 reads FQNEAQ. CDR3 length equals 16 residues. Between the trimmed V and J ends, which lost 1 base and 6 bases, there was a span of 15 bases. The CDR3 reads CASSLVSASRSGELFF. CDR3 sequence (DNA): TGTGCCAGCAGCTTAGTCTCTGCGTCTAGGTCCGGGGAGCTGTTTTTT. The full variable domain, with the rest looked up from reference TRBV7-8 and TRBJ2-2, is GAGVSQSPRYKVAKRGQDVALRCDPISGHVSLFWYQQALGQGPEFLTYFQNEAQLDKSGLPSDRFFAERPEGSVSTLKIQRTQQEDSAVYLCASSLVSASRSGELFFGEGSRLTVL.

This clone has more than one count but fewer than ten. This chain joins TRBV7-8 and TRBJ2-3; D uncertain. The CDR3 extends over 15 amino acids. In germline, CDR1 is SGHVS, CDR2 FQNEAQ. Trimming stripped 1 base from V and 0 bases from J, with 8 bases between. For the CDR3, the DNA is TGTGCCAGCAGCTTAGGCGAGCCTAGCACAGATACGCAGTATTTT. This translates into CASSLGEPSTDTQYF.

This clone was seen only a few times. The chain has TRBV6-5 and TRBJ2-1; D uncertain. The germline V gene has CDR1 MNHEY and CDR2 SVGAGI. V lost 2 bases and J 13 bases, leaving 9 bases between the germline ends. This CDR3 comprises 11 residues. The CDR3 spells CASSYASNQFF. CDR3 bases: TGTGCCAGCAGTTACGCGTCTAACCAGTTCTTC.

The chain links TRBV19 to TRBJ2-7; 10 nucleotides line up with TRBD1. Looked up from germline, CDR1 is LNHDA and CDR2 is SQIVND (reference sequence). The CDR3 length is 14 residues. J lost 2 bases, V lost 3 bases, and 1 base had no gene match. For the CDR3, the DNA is TGTGCCAGTAGTATCGGGACAGGGGCCTACGAGCAGTACTTC. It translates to CASSIGTGAYEQYF.

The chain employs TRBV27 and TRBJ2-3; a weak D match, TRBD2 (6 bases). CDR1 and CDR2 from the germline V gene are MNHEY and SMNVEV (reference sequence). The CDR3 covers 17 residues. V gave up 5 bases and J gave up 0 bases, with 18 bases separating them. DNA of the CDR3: TGTGCCAGCAGTCCCTTACTAGCAGACAGAAGCACAGATACGCAGTATTTT. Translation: CASSPLLADRSTDTQYF.

Here the CDR3 DNA reads TGTGCTAGTGGTTTGATCTTTGACAGTGGCGGCACTGAAGCTTTCTTT. Protein product: CASGLIFDSGGTEAFF. The chain recombines TRBV12-5 with TRBJ1-1, with a tentative D call TRBD1 (5 bases). The CDR3 sequence is 16 residues long. CDR1 and CDR2 (germline): LGHNT, FRNRAP. V was shortened by 2 bases and J by 4 bases, with 17 bases between the two germline ends.

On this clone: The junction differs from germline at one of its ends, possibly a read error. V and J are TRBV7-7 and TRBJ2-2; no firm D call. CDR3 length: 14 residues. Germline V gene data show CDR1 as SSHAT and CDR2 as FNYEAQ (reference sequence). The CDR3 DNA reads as TGTGCTAGCACCTCAGACTGGAACACCGGGGAGCTGTTTTTT. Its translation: CASTSDWNTGELFF. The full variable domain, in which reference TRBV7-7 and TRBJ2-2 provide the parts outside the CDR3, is GAGVSQSPRYKVTKRGQDVTLRCDPISSHATLYWYQQALGQGPEFLTYFNYEAQPDKSGLPSDRFSAERPEGSISTLTIQRTEQRDSAMYRCASTSDWNTGELFFGEGSRLTVL.

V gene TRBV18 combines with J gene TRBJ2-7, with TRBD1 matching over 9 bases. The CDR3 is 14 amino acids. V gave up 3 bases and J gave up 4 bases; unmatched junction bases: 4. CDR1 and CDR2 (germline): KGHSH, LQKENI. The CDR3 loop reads CASSPGTGPYEQYF. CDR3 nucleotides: TGTGCCAGCTCACCCGGGACAGGGCCATACGAGCAGTACTTC.

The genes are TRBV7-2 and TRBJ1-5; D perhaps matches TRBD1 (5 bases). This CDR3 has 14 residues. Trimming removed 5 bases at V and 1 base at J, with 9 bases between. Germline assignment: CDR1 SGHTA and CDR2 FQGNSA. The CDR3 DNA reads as TGTGCCAGCAGCCCTCAGGGAAGCAATCAGCCCCAGCATTTT. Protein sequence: CASSPQGSNQPQHF.

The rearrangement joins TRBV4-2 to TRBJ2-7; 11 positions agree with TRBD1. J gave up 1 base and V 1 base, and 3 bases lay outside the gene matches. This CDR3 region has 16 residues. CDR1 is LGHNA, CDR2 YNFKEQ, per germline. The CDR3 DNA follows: TGTGCCAGCAGCCAAGTTGGGACAGGGGGTTCCTACGAGCAGTACTTC. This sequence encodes CASSQVGTGGSYEQYF.

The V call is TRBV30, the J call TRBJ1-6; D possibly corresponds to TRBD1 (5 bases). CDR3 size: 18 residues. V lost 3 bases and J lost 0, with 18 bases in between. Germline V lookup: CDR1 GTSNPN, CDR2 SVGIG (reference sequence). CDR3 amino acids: CAWSGGRFLSSYNSPLHF. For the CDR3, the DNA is TGTGCCTGGAGCGGGGGACGGTTCCTGAGCTCCTATAATTCACCCCTCCACTTT.

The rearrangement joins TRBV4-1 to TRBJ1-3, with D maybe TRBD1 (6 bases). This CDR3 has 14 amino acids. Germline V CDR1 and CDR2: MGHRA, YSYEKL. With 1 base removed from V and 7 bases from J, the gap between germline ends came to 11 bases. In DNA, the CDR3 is TGCGCCAGCAGCCAAGCGGGGAGGGGGAACACCATATATTTT. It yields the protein CASSQAGRGNTIYF.